This T cell receptor beta chain was sequenced during a study of blood T cell repertoires in COVID-19. As for the study in general: COVID-19 samples collected from the United States, Italy and Spain covered acute and convalescent phases. PBMCs, B-cell-depleted T cells, or T cells were the source of the cDNA or gDNA that made up the material.

Clones were read by immunoSEQ multiplex PCR, and TCRdb kept only the in-frame ones, dropping some. The sample consists of about 69,000 clones, 65% to 90% of them appearing once. The CDR3 runs to 13 residues. Germline V gene sequence: CDR1 MGHDK, CDR2 SYGVNS. Between the trimmed V and J ends, which lost 3 bases and 5 bases, there was a span of 10 bases. Sequenced: peripheral blood. This TCR was recovered from an elderly man with acute or convalescent COVID-19. The genes are TRBV25-1 and TRBJ1-1, with TRBD1 as a possible D gene (5 bases). This CDR3 is CASSDRVGTEAFF. Written as DNA, the CDR3 is TGTGCCAGCAGTGACAGGGTTGGAACTGAAGCTTTCTTT.